Below are 2 T cell receptor beta chains sequenced from a single sample in a study of blood T cells in healthy people across ages. Together with a sample-barcoded 5' primer, a J-beta primer mix was included in a second PCR lasting about 7 to 11 cycles. TCRdb fed the 5' RACE reads into MiXCR, producing one record per CDR3 protein. Found here are 600,000 to 800,000 distinct CDR3 sequences, over 40% of them singletons; the top ten hold roughly 13%. Sequencing input: blood. The receptors derive from a woman at least 80 years old in good health.

This clonotype was seen once. V and J are TRBV20-1 and TRBJ1-5, with D tentatively TRBD1 (5 bases). Germline CDR1 is DFQATT and CDR2 is SNEGSKA (reference sequence). V was shortened by 4 bases and J by 4 bases, with 23 bases between the two germline ends. This CDR3 contains 17 residues. Here the CDR3 DNA reads TGCAGTGCTAAAGACGGACGAACCATCGGGGGTAATCAGCCCCAGCATTTT. It codes for CSAKDGRTIGGNQPQHF.

The chain joins TRBV9 to TRBJ2-5; unclear D gene. The J call is uncertain, as TRBJ2-7 better fits the DNA end. The CDR3 totals 15 residues. In germline, CDR1 is SGDLS, CDR2 YYNGEE. CDR3 DNA sequence: TGTGCCAGCAGCGTAGGGCCAGGTACCGTATACGAGCAGTACTTC. Translated, it gives CASSVGPGTVYEQYF.